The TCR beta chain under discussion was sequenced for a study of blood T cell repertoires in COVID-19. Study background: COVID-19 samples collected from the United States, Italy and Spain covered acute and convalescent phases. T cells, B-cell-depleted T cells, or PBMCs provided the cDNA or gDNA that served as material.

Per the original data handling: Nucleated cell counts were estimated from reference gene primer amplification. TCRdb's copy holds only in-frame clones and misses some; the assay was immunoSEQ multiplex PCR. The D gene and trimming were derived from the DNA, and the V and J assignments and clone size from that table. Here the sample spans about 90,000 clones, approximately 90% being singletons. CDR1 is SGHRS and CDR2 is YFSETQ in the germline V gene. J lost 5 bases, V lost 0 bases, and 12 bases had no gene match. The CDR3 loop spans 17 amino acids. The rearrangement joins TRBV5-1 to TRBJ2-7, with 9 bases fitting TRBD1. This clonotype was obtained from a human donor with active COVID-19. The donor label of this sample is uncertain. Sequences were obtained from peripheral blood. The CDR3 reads CASSLEGFTGGQDEQYF. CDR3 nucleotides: TGCGCCAGCAGCTTGGAAGGGTTTACAGGGGGCCAGGACGAGCAGTACTTC.